These 20 T cell receptor beta chains were sequenced from one sample in a study of T cell responses to AZD1222 COVID-19 vaccine. The method was immunoSEQ multiplex PCR; TCRdb's version includes in-frame clones alone and lacks a portion of them. The top ten hold about 3% of the sample, which has about 120,000 clones, around 86% seen once. Sequencing used peripheral blood, obtained 28 days after the second AZD1222 dose. All receptors derive from an adult who received the AZD1222 COVID-19 vaccine.

CDR3 bases: TGCGCCAGCAGCTTCGCAGGGGAGGGAAACACCATATATTTT. Translating it yields CASSFAGEGNTIYF. The genes are TRBV5-1 and TRBJ1-3, with D tentatively TRBD1 (6 bases). V lost 2 bases to trimming and J lost 4 bases, with 10 bases between them. Germline values: CDR1 SGHRS, CDR2 YFSETQ. CDR3 length: 14 amino acids.

The chain combines TRBV19 with TRBJ2-5; TRBD2 matches 7 bases. J was trimmed by 2 bases and V by 6 bases; bases with no gene match: 3. The length of the CDR3 is 13 residues. Germline CDR1 and CDR2: LNHDA and SQIVND (reference sequence). The CDR3 region has the DNA TGTGCCAGTAGCCAGGGACTACAAGAGACCCAGTACTTC. Protein product: CASSQGLQETQYF. The complete variable domain, with remaining parts taken from reference TRBV19 and TRBJ2-5, reads DGGITQSPKYLFRKEGQNVTLSCEQNLNHDAMYWYRQDPGQGLRLIYYSQIVNDFQKGDIAEGYSVSREKKESFPLTVTSAQKNPTAFYLCASSQGLQETQYFGPGTRLLVL.

The sample holds a few counts of this clone. The gene calls are TRBV5-6 and TRBJ2-7, with D possibly being TRBD1 (5 bases). Germline V gene sequence: CDR1 SGHDT, CDR2 YYEEEE. Trimming removed 2 bases at V and 2 bases at J, with 8 bases between. The CDR3 is 13 amino acids. CDR3 nucleotides: TGTGCCAGCAGCTTAGGGGCGGCCTACGAGCAGTACTTC. Translating it yields CASSLGAAYEQYF.

This chain links TRBV19 with TRBJ1-4; TRBD1 might be the D (5 bases). CDR3 length: 14 residues. Trimming stripped 6 bases from V and 3 bases from J, with 11 bases between. Germline CDR1 is LNHDA and CDR2 is SQIVND (reference sequence). CDR3 loop: CASSRAGANEKLFF. The CDR3 DNA is TGTGCCAGTAGCAGGGCAGGTGCTAATGAAAAACTGTTTTTT. The full variable domain, its missing parts supplied by reference TRBV19 and TRBJ1-4, is DGGITQSPKYLFRKEGQNVTLSCEQNLNHDAMYWYRQDPGQGLRLIYYSQIVNDFQKGDIAEGYSVSREKKESFPLTVTSAQKNPTAFYLCASSRAGANEKLFFGSGTQLSVL.

The chain has TRBV6-5 and TRBJ1-3, with no clear D. V was pared by 2 bases and J by 0 bases, with 2 bases between. CDR3 length: 13 residues. Germline V gene lookup returns CDR1 MNHEY and CDR2 SVGAGI. In DNA form, the CDR3 reads TGTGCCAGCAGTTACAACTCTGGAAACACCATATATTTT. It translates to CASSYNSGNTIYF.

V gene TRBV11-2 combines with J gene TRBJ2-6; D unclear. Germline CDR1 and CDR2: SGHAT and FQNNGV. V was cut by 5 bases and J by 0 bases, with 14 bases left in between. This CDR3 comprises 17 residues. The CDR3 DNA sequence: TGTGCCAGCAGCCCCTCGAACACTCTCTCTGGGGCCAACGTCCTGACTTTC. This encodes CASSPSNTLSGANVLTF.

This clone was picked up one time. This chain joins TRBV7-9 and TRBJ1-2; D possibly corresponds to TRBD1 (6 bases). This CDR3 contains 15 residues. The germline V and J ends were trimmed by 1 base and 4 bases, with 13 bases remaining between them. The germline gives CDR1 SEHNR, CDR2 FQNEAQ (reference sequence). Here the CDR3 DNA reads TGTGCCAGCAGCTTAGGGTCCGACAGGTCCTATGGCTACACCTTC. Translating gives CASSLGSDRSYGYTF.

V is TRBV5-1 and J is TRBJ2-3; D is possibly TRBD1 (5 bases). CDR1 is SGHRS, CDR2 YFSETQ, per germline. The CDR3 length is 17 residues. V dropped 7 bases and J dropped 0 bases, with 21 bases sitting between them. The CDR3 here is CASARAGPSFSTDTQYF. As DNA, the CDR3 is TGCGCCAGCGCTCGGGCAGGGCCTAGTTTTAGCACAGATACGCAGTATTTT.

V is TRBV4-1 and J is TRBJ1-2, with 11 positions matching TRBD1. This CDR3 is 16 amino acids long. Germline V lookup: CDR1 MGHRA, CDR2 YSYEKL. Trimming at V came to 1 base and at J to 3 bases, leaving 4 bases not matched to a gene. The DNA of the CDR3 is TGCGCCAGCAGCCAAGTAAGGACAGGGGGCGACTATGGCTACACCTTC. Protein product: CASSQVRTGGDYGYTF.

The chain links TRBV11-1 to TRBJ1-4, with 7 bases lining up with TRBD1. Germline V gene sequence: CDR1 SGHAT, CDR2 FQDESV (reference sequence). The CDR3 is 16 amino acids. Trimming took 3 bases from V and 6 from J; bases not matched to a gene: 10. CDR3 nucleotides: TGTGCCAGCAGCTTCGGCAGGGGGAATGAGGATGAAAAACTGTTTTTT. It encodes CASSFGRGNEDEKLFF.

The rearrangement uses TRBV4-3 and TRBJ2-7; D may correspond to TRBD1 or TRBD2 (5 bases each). The CDR3 extends over 15 amino acids. Looked up from germline, CDR1 is LGHNA and CDR2 is YSLEER. Trimming removed 0 bases at V and 2 bases at J, with 11 bases between. The CDR3, as DNA: TGCGCCAGCAGCCAAGATTCGGGGCGAACCTACGAGCAGTACTTC. This gives the protein CASSQDSGRTYEQYF.

The rearrangement uses TRBV6-2 or TRBV6-3 and TRBJ2-1, with no clear D. The germline V and J ends were trimmed by 0 bases and 9 bases, with 12 bases remaining between them. CDR1 is MNHEY, CDR2 SVGEGT, per germline. The CDR3 consists of 14 residues. CDR3 sequence (DNA): TGTGCCAGCAGTTACTCGAAAACGGTTTCTGAGCAGTTCTTC. It encodes CASSYSKTVSEQFF.

The rearrangement uses TRBV25-1 and TRBJ2-5, with D possibly matching TRBD1 (6 bases). The V gene's germline CDR1 is MGHDK and CDR2 SYGVNS. V was clipped by 3 bases and J by 1 base, with 15 bases between them. The CDR3 covers 16 residues. As DNA, the CDR3 is TGTGCCAGCAGTGACACTACAGGGAAAAGCCAAGAGACCCAGTACTTC. Residues: CASSDTTGKSQETQYF. Full variable domain (missing parts from reference TRBV25-1 and TRBJ2-5): EADIYQTPRYLVIGTGKKITLECSQTMGHDKMYWYQQDPGMELHLIHYSYGVNSTEKGDLSSESTVSRIRTEHFPLTLESARPSHTSQYLCASSDTTGKSQETQYFGPGTRLLVL.

The CDR3 DNA is TGTGCCAGCAGGGGTAGTAGCGGGGTTCTACAAGAGACCCAGTACTTC. It yields the protein CASRGSSGVLQETQYF. The chain joins TRBV27 to TRBJ2-5, with 8 bases matching TRBD2. J was trimmed by 2 bases and V by 6 bases; bases with no gene match: 11. This CDR3 spans 16 amino acids. Germline V CDR1 and CDR2: MNHEY, SMNVEV (reference sequence).

This chain links TRBV6-2 or TRBV6-3 with TRBJ2-4, with 10 bases that match TRBD1. This CDR3 contains 15 residues. Germline V gene lookup returns CDR1 MNHEY and CDR2 SVGEGT. The V gene end was trimmed by 2 bases and the J gene end by 5 bases; junction bases not matched to a gene: 3. CDR3 protein: CASSYGQGVQNIQYF. CDR3 bases: TGTGCCAGCAGTTACGGACAGGGGGTCCAAAACATTCAGTACTTC.

The count of this clone is one. The chain carries TRBV5-1 and TRBJ2-4; D gene ambiguous. The germline V and J ends were trimmed by 0 bases and 8 bases, with 15 bases remaining between them. Per germline, CDR1 SGHRS and CDR2 YFSETQ. The CDR3 consists of 15 residues. CDR3: CASSLDDPRVDIQYF. The CDR3 DNA follows: TGCGCCAGCAGCTTGGACGACCCCCGGGTGGACATTCAGTACTTC.

The CDR3 here is CASSSPGRSTEAFF. The CDR3 DNA follows: TGTGCCAGCAGTTCCCCGGGACGGTCCACTGAAGCTTTCTTT. V gene TRBV6-6 combines with J gene TRBJ1-1; weak D call: TRBD1 (5 bases). Germline CDR1 reads MNHNY; CDR2 reads SVGAGI (reference sequence). Trimming cost V 4 bases and J 4 bases, with 13 bases left between them. CDR3 size: 14 residues.

CDR3 DNA sequence: TGTGCCAGCAGCCAAGCTGGGGCAGAGGAGCAGTTCTTC. Translating it yields CASSQAGAEEQFF. This chain links TRBV3-1 (or the pseudogene TRBV3-2) with TRBJ2-1; D possibly corresponds to TRBD1 (5 bases). V gave up 1 base and J gave up 10 bases, with 11 bases separating them. The CDR3 has 13 amino acids. Germline CDR1 and CDR2: LGHDT and YNNKEL (reference sequence).

This clone occurred once. The DNA for the CDR3 is TGCGCCAGCAGCTTGCCCACCGGGGTGTATACGAGCTACACCTTC. Translation: CASSLPTGVYTSYTF. The rearrangement uses TRBV5-1 and TRBJ1-2; D uncertain. The germline CDR1 and CDR2 sequences are SGHRS and YFSETQ. The CDR3 contains 15 residues. V was pared by 1 base and J by 9 bases, with 19 bases between.

This clone was seen at least ten times. Other nucleotide sequences from this sample produce the same CDR3. This chain uses TRBV6-4 with TRBJ2-3; 14 nucleotides match TRBD2. CDR3 length: 16 amino acids. Germline V gene sequence: CDR1 MRHNA, CDR2 SNTAGT. J gave up 4 bases and V 0 bases, and 0 bases lay outside the gene matches. The CDR3 is CASSDSTSGGADTQYF. For the CDR3, the DNA is TGTGCCAGCAGTGACTCGACTAGCGGGGGGGCAGATACGCAGTATTTT.